This passage covers 24 T cell receptor beta chains from one sample sequenced in a study of molecular identifiers for immune sequencing clone quantification. MiXCR, applied by TCRdb to the PCR reads, yields one record per CDR3 protein. The table records approximately 100,000 distinct CDR3 sequences, 35% to 40% of them present only once. The sequenced sample consisted of naive CD8+ T cells from blood, with Jurkat cell RNA spiked in. The subset here: FACS-sorted CD8+CD4-CCR7+CD45RA+ naive T cells. These receptors all come from a human donor in good health. Some libraries in this study had Jurkat cell RNA spiked in.

The chain joins TRBV7-8 to TRBJ1-5; D is ambiguous. Trimming cost V 6 bases and J 5 bases, with 17 bases left between them. The CDR3 has 15 residues. The germline V gene encodes CDR1 SGHVS and CDR2 FQNEAQ. CDR3 region: CASSNTRGEDQPQHF. CDR3 DNA sequence: TGTGCCAGCAGTAATACACGCGGGGAAGATCAGCCCCAGCATTTT.

This clonotype has more than one count but fewer than ten. The CDR3 bases are TGTGCCAGCAGCCCCCGGACAGTCCCCTACGAGCAGTACTTC. Translated, it gives CASSPRTVPYEQYF. The chain is built from TRBV11-2 and TRBJ2-7, with D maybe TRBD1 (6 bases). The V and J ends lost 5 bases and 2 bases respectively, with 13 bases between them. Per the germline V gene, CDR1 is SGHAT and CDR2 is FQNNGV. There are 14 residues in the CDR3.

V gene TRBV2 combines with J gene TRBJ2-2; D may correspond to TRBD1 or TRBD2 (5 bases each). V was trimmed by 6 bases and J by 6 bases, leaving 17 bases between them. CDR1 is SNHLY, CDR2 FYNNEI, per germline. This CDR3 has 15 residues. CDR3 region: CASSGDRDPAGELFF. CDR3 sequence (DNA): TGTGCCAGCAGCGGCGACCGGGACCCAGCCGGGGAGCTGTTTTTT.

A single count supports this clonotype. Since no conserved phenylalanine or tryptophan closes the CDR3, a read error is the likely cause. V gene TRBV6-5 combines with J gene TRBJ1-2; maybe TRBD1 (5 bases). CDR1 and CDR2 (germline): MNHEY, SVGAGI. V shed 5 bases and J shed 4 bases, with 11 bases lying between them. This CDR3 is built from 13 residues. CDR3 DNA sequence: TGTGCCAGCAGTCCCGCCGGGGGCTATGGCTACACCTAC. Protein: CASSPAGGYGYTY.

Many counts were recorded for this clonotype. This chain links TRBV29-1 with TRBJ2-2, with D uncertain. Germline lookup yields CDR1 SQVTM and CDR2 ANQGSEA. Trimming pared 4 bases from V and 1 base from J, leaving 7 bases between. The CDR3 totals 13 residues. CDR3 in DNA: TGCAGCGTTGGGCGGCTGAACACCGGGGAGCTGTTTTTT. Amino acids: CSVGRLNTGELFF.

To note about this clonotype: This may stem from a read error, because a much larger clone lies one nucleotide away. Because it lacks the conserved phenylalanine or tryptophan at the end, this CDR3 is likely a read error. The rearrangement uses TRBV12-3 or TRBV12-4 and TRBJ1-2, with D possibly matching TRBD1 (5 bases). The CDR3 spans 15 residues. V shed 2 bases and J shed 5 bases, with 15 bases lying between them. CDR3 sequence reads: CASSLQTAKNYGYTL. Written as DNA, the CDR3 is TGTGCCAGCAGTTTACAGACAGCCAAGAATTATGGCTACACCCTC.

This chain uses TRBV6-5 with TRBJ1-5; D is ambiguous. This CDR3 contains 16 residues. Per germline, CDR1 MNHEY and CDR2 SVGAGI. V was shortened by 6 bases and J by 5 bases, with 20 bases between the two germline ends. The CDR3 bases are TGTGCCAGCAGGCCATCCGCCGGGGAATCATATCAGCCCCAGCATTTT. Translation gives CASRPSAGESYQPQHF.

Regarding this clonotype: A single base separates this from a much larger clone, so it may be a read error. The chain combines TRBV14 with TRBJ2-7; D not resolved. Trimming cost V 5 bases and J 6 bases, with 8 bases left between them. The CDR3 covers 11 residues. Germline-derived CDR1 and CDR2 are SGHDN and FVKESK. The CDR3 reads CASSEYCEQYF. CDR3 DNA sequence: TGTGCCAGCAGCGAGTACTGCGAGCAGTACTTC. Full variable domain (missing parts from reference TRBV14 and TRBJ2-7): EAGVTQFPSHSVIEKGQTVTLRCDPISGHDNLYWYRRVMGKEIKFLLHFVKESKQDESGMPNNRFLAERTGGTYSTLKVQPAELEDSGVYFCASSEYCEQYFGPGTRLTVT.

This clonotype has just a few counts. This chain links TRBV13 with TRBJ1-5; no reliable D call. The ends were cut back, 1 base at V and 11 bases at J, with 15 bases in the middle. Per germline, CDR1 PRHDT and CDR2 FYEKMQ (reference sequence). CDR3 size: 14 residues. The CDR3 loop reads CASSLARSEEAQHF. The CDR3 nucleotides are TGTGCCAGCAGCTTAGCTAGGTCGGAAGAGGCCCAGCATTTT.

The chain joins TRBV4-2 to TRBJ2-7; a weak D match, TRBD2 (6 bases). The V gene's germline CDR1 is LGHNA and CDR2 YNFKEQ. The CDR3 runs 13 residues. V lost 0 bases, J lost 6 bases, and 9 bases lay in between. CDR3 region: CASSQDLGGEQYF. Here the CDR3 DNA reads TGTGCCAGCAGCCAAGATCTGGGAGGCGAGCAGTACTTC.

In this sample, this clonotype turned up many times. The chain is built from TRBV5-6 and TRBJ2-7; maybe TRBD2 (6 bases). Germline lookup yields CDR1 SGHDT and CDR2 YYEEEE. The V and J ends lost 3 bases and 3 bases respectively, with 10 bases between them. This CDR3 region has 13 residues. This chain's CDR3 is CASSSGGYYEQYF. The CDR3, as DNA: TGTGCCAGCAGCTCCGGGGGTTACTACGAGCAGTACTTC. Variable domain in full (rest from reference TRBV5-6 and TRBJ2-7): DAGVTQSPTHLIKTRGQQVTLRCSPKSGHDTVSWYQQALGQGPQFIFQYYEEEERQRGNFPDRFSGHQFPNYSSELNVNALLLGDSALYLCASSSGGYYEQYFGPGTRLTVT.

This clonotype was detected only once. Since a much larger clone is just one base distant, this may be a read error. In DNA, the CDR3 is TGTGCCAGCAGTTTTTCAGTCGCTGTCTACGAGCAGTACTTC. Translated: CASSFSVAVYEQYF. The V gene is TRBV28, the J gene TRBJ2-7; D is uncertain. Trimming left V 3 bases short and J 3 bases short, with 12 bases between. The CDR3 is made up of 14 amino acids. Looked up from germline, CDR1 is MDHEN and CDR2 is SYDVKM.

The table lists this clonotype with many counts. V and J are TRBV6-1 and TRBJ2-7; 8 bases fit TRBD2. J was trimmed by 6 bases and V by 2 bases; bases with no gene match: 9. CDR1 is MNHNS and CDR2 is SASEGT in the germline V gene. The CDR3 has 15 residues. CDR3 in amino acids: CASSEWTKAGGEQYF. CDR3 coding DNA: TGTGCCAGCAGTGAATGGACGAAGGCGGGAGGCGAGCAGTACTTC.

The chain is built from TRBV4-1 and TRBJ1-1; D gene uncertain. V was clipped by 0 bases and J by 6 bases, with 8 bases between them. This CDR3 has 13 residues. Per the germline V gene, CDR1 is MGHRA and CDR2 is YSYEKL. In DNA form, the CDR3 reads TGCGCCAGCAGCCAAGAATGGCACCCTGAAGCTTTCTTT. It translates to CASSQEWHPEAFF.

The sample holds many counts of this clonotype. This chain connects TRBV20-1 to TRBJ2-7; D unresolved. In germline, CDR1 is DFQATT, CDR2 SNEGSKA (reference sequence). CDR3 size: 13 residues. V was trimmed by 4 bases and J by 4 bases, leaving 14 bases between them. CDR3 amino acids: CSATGPLGYEQYF. The CDR3 DNA reads as TGCAGTGCTACGGGCCCGCTGGGGTACGAGCAGTACTTC.

This chain connects TRBV7-9 to TRBJ1-2; TRBD1 aligns across 9 bases. Germline CDR1 and CDR2: SEHNR and FQNEAQ (reference sequence). V was pared by 8 bases and J by 7 bases, with 5 bases of the junction left unmatched. CDR3 length: 12 residues. CDR3 sequence (DNA): TGTGCCAGCTCAAACAGGGGGCCTGGCTACACCTTC. Translated: CASSNRGPGYTF.

This clonotype was seen only a few times. The rearrangement joins TRBV12-3 or TRBV12-4 to TRBJ2-3; TRBD2 is a possible D gene (5 bases). The CDR3 sequence is 15 residues long. V gave up 6 bases and J gave up 4 bases, with 17 bases separating them. Here the CDR3 DNA reads TGTGCCAGCAGCCACTTAGGTGGGAGCGCAGATACGCAGTATTTT. Protein sequence: CASSHLGGSADTQYF.

The CDR3 loop is CASSPGTAPFF. Here the CDR3 DNA reads TGTGCCAGCAGCCCGGGGACAGCCCCCTTCTTT. V gene TRBV13 combines with J gene TRBJ1-1; 7 nucleotides match TRBD1. Per germline, CDR1 PRHDT and CDR2 FYEKMQ (reference sequence). Trimming removed 5 bases from V and 14 bases from J; junction bases left unmatched: 8. The CDR3 has 11 amino acids.

This clonotype was detected a few times. DNA for the CDR3: TGTGCCAGCAGCCACCCGGGGCAGGGGATAGGACCCACAGATACGCAGTATTTT. It translates to CASSHPGQGIGPTDTQYF. The V and J genes are TRBV9 and TRBJ2-3; TRBD1 is a possible D gene (6 bases). Trimming shortened V by 4 bases and J by 2 bases, and 23 bases separated the two germline ends. The CDR3 length is 18 residues. Germline V gene lookup returns CDR1 SGDLS and CDR2 YYNGEE.

Only a few counts were recorded for this clonotype. The chain carries TRBV28 and TRBJ1-1; D is perhaps TRBD1 (6 bases). Germline V gene lookup returns CDR1 MDHEN and CDR2 SYDVKM. V was cut by 3 bases and J by 5 bases, with 10 bases left in between. The CDR3 length is 13 residues. The chain's CDR3 is CASSLGGRTEAFF. CDR3 DNA: TGTGCCAGCAGTTTGGGGGGCCGGACTGAAGCTTTCTTT.

V usage is TRBV20-1 and J usage is TRBJ2-2; 9 bases are shared with TRBD1. The germline V gene encodes CDR1 DFQATT and CDR2 SNEGSKA (reference sequence). CDR3 length equals 14 residues. Unmatched junction bases numbered 7, after V lost 4 bases and J lost 7 bases. The DNA for the CDR3 is TGCAGTGCTAAGACCGGGACAGGGTTCGGGGAGCTGTTTTTT. Translating gives CSAKTGTGFGELFF.

The rearrangement links TRBV24-1 to TRBJ2-5; D uncertain. This CDR3 has 14 amino acids. CDR1 and CDR2 from the germline V gene are KGHDR and SFDVKD. With 4 bases removed from V and 2 bases from J, the gap between germline ends came to 10 bases. CDR3 sequence reads: CATSEFNRQETQYF. The CDR3 bases are TGTGCCACCAGTGAATTCAACAGACAAGAGACCCAGTACTTC.

With regard to this clonotype: This could be a read error, since a much larger clone is one nucleotide away. This CDR3 fails to terminate in the conserved phenylalanine or tryptophan, so it likely reflects a read error. V usage is TRBV4-3 and J usage is TRBJ2-7; a weak D match, TRBD2 (6 bases). V lost 0 bases and J 5 bases, leaving 8 bases between the germline ends. CDR3 length: 13 residues. Germline CDR1 and CDR2: LGHNA and YSLEER. The CDR3, as DNA: TGCGCCAGCAGCCAAGAGGAGGGTAACGAGCAGTACTAC. This translates into CASSQEEGNEQYY.

This clonotype has a handful of counts. This chain joins TRBV13 and TRBJ2-6, with D maybe TRBD1 (6 bases). This CDR3 has 18 amino acids. The germline V and J ends were trimmed by 2 bases and 2 bases, with 16 bases remaining between them. Germline V gene data show CDR1 as PRHDT and CDR2 as FYEKMQ (reference sequence). CDR3 amino acids: CASSLFGTSITGANVLTF. For the CDR3, the DNA is TGTGCCAGCAGCTTATTCGGGACAAGTATCACTGGGGCCAACGTCCTGACTTTC.